The T cell receptor beta chain described here comes from a study of blood T cell repertoires in COVID-19. Study information: Sites in the United States, Italy and Spain provided acute and convalescent COVID-19 samples. Sources were T cells, B-cell-depleted T cells, or PBMCs; the material itself was cDNA or gDNA.

Trimming took 4 bases from V and 7 from J; bases not matched to a gene: 5. CDR3 size: 13 residues. Germline assignment: CDR1 MNHEY and CDR2 SMNVEV (reference sequence). Per the original methods: The authors estimated nucleated cell counts from reference gene primer amplification. Measured with immunoSEQ multiplex PCR; TCRdb has only the in-frame clones, and not every one. Clone size and the V and J calls come from that table; the DNA yielded D and trimming. The data hold 230,000 or so clones, with about nine tenths observed a single time. This clone has only one observation. The J gene is TRBJ1-2, the V gene TRBV27; TRBD1 matches at 8 bases. The sequencing sample was made of PBMCs or T cells enriched from blood (not recorded which). This sequence originates from a woman in her forties with acute COVID-19. The CDR3 reads CASSWTGSSGYTF. CDR3 sequence (DNA): TGTGCCAGCAGTTGGACAGGGAGTAGTGGCTACACCTTC.